This T cell receptor (beta chain) was retrieved from a study of cytomegalovirus exposure and HLA in healthy donors. This clone was counted only a few times. Its antigen remains unknown. Study results and limitations: According to a later analysis, donors in an Asian-associated ancestry cluster reportedly had fewer N-insertions than the roughly 670-donor mean. With further analysis later on, most CMV-associated TCR beta chains appeared HLA-restricted.

The primer mix had 60 Vbeta and 13 Jbeta primers. The data were produced by immunoSEQ multiplex PCR, yet TCRdb's version contains in-frame clones alone and is incomplete. The sample includes approximately 140,000 clones, roughly 86% of them seen just once. The germline V and J ends were trimmed by 8 bases and 2 bases, with 13 bases remaining between them. The CDR3 contains 14 residues. CDR1 is MNHNS and CDR2 is SASEGT in the germline V gene. The genes are TRBV6-1 and TRBJ2-1; the D gene is possibly TRBD2 (6 bases). The TCR sequence derives from a woman between 35 and 50 years old in good health and CMV-seronegative. The sequenced sample was PBMCs. CDR3 protein: CASVDSGTYNEQFF. The CDR3 bases are TGTGCCAGCGTGGATAGCGGAACCTACAATGAGCAGTTCTTC.